Presented here are 32 T cell receptor beta chains from one specimen sequenced in a study of response to subunit inactivated influenza vaccine. From the RT-PCR reads, TCRdb called clonotypes with MiXCR, one entry per CDR3 protein. Here the sample spans under 750,000 distinct CDR3 sequences, roughly 12% being singletons. Sequenced material: PBMCs from blood, taken on the day of vaccination. These receptor sequences come from a man aged 50-59 years who received an inactivated influenza vaccine.

The chain uses TRBV7-8 and TRBJ2-7; 7 nucleotides match TRBD1. This CDR3 is built from 13 residues. Trimming took 7 bases from V and 1 from J; bases not matched to a gene: 4. The germline V gene encodes CDR1 SGHVS and CDR2 FQNEAQ. This CDR3 reads CASTRDRSYEQYF. CDR3 DNA: TGTGCCAGCACTAGGGACAGATCCTACGAGCAGTACTTC.

This clonotype was detected ten times or more. V is TRBV7-6 and J is TRBJ1-1; D is possibly TRBD1 (6 bases). V was pared by 0 bases and J by 7 bases, with 6 bases between. Germline CDR1 reads SGHVS; CDR2 reads FNYEAQ. The CDR3 runs to 12 residues. CDR3 coding DNA: TGTGCCAGCAGCTTAGCAGGGGGTGAAGCTTTCTTT. It is translated as CASSLAGGEAFF.

This clonotype appeared once. J is TRBJ2-5 and V is TRBV5-1; tentatively, D is TRBD1 (6 bases). The CDR3 is made up of 15 amino acids. Germline assignment: CDR1 SGHRS and CDR2 YFSETQ. The germline V and J ends were trimmed by 5 bases and 5 bases, with 19 bases remaining between them. CDR3 sequence: CASSYLGVQGETQYF. DNA for the CDR3: TGCGCCAGCAGTTACCTGGGGGTGCAGGGGGAGACCCAGTACTTC.

This clonotype came up many times. The chain has TRBV20-1 and TRBJ2-1, with D maybe TRBD2 (5 bases). V dropped 3 bases and J dropped 7 bases, with 10 bases sitting between them. The V gene's germline CDR1 is DFQATT and CDR2 SNEGSKA (reference sequence). The CDR3 length is 12 residues. The CDR3 loop is CSASDRGNEQFF. Written as DNA, the CDR3 is TGCAGTGCTAGCGACCGGGGTAATGAGCAGTTCTTC.

In regard to this clonotype: The junction departs from germline at one end; a sequencing error may be responsible. V and J are TRBV5-1 and TRBJ2-2, with TRBD2 matching 11 bases. Germline CDR1 is SGHRS and CDR2 is YFSETQ. This CDR3 contains 17 residues. CDR3 coding DNA: TGCGCCAGCAGCTTACTACTAGCGGGAGATGGCACCGGGGAGCTGATTTTT. It is translated as CASSLLLAGDGTGELIF.

This clonotype came up a few times. This chain uses TRBV5-1 with TRBJ2-2; D is unresolved. Germline V gives CDR1 SGHRS, CDR2 YFSETQ. Trimming removed 3 bases at V and 6 bases at J, with 15 bases between. The CDR3 has 15 residues. The CDR3 region is CASSYGSPGPGELFF. CDR3 bases: TGCGCCAGCAGCTACGGGTCTCCAGGCCCCGGGGAGCTGTTTTTT. The full variable domain, its missing parts supplied by reference TRBV5-1 and TRBJ2-2, is KAGVTQTPRYLIKTRGQQVTLSCSPISGHRSVSWYQQTPGQGLQFLFEYFSETQRNKGNFPGRFSGRQFSNSRSEMNVSTLELGDSALYLCASSYGSPGPGELFFGEGSRLTVL.

The chain joins TRBV4-3 to TRBJ2-7; D tentatively reads TRBD1 or TRBD2 (5 bases each). Looked up from germline, CDR1 is LGHNA and CDR2 is YSLEER. The V gene lost 3 bases and the J gene lost 7 bases, with 19 bases spanning the gap. The CDR3 consists of 15 residues. The CDR3 bases are TGCGCCAGCAGCCAGGATATAGGGACCTGGGGAGAGCAGTACTTC. It codes for CASSQDIGTWGEQYF.

This clonotype was seen a few times. CDR3 coding DNA: TGCAGTGCTAGGCCCTGGGCTCGGGAGACCCAGTACTTC. Translating gives CSARPWARETQYF. The V gene is TRBV20-1, the J gene TRBJ2-5; D is ambiguous. V lost 3 bases to trimming and J lost 5 bases, with 13 bases between them. This CDR3 has 13 residues. Germline V gene data show CDR1 as DFQATT and CDR2 as SNEGSKA (reference sequence).

The J gene is TRBJ1-4, the V gene TRBV12-3 or TRBV12-4; D not certain. The CDR3 length is 15 residues. The V end was cut by 2 bases, the J end by 7 bases, with 14 bases between. CDR3: CASSLSGERAEKLFF. The DNA for the CDR3 is TGTGCCAGCAGTTTATCCGGGGAACGGGCTGAAAAACTGTTTTTT.

Only one count was recorded for this clonotype. A much larger clone lies one base from this, so it may be a read error. This rearrangement joins TRBV20-1 to TRBJ2-1; D is unresolved. Gene TRBJ2-7 matches the end of the DNA better, so the J call may be wrong. Germline lookup yields CDR1 DFQATT and CDR2 SNEGSKA (reference sequence). This CDR3 spans 11 amino acids. The CDR3 region is CSADKYNEQYF. The CDR3 region has the DNA TGCAGTGCTGATAAGTACAATGAGCAGTACTTC.

The rearrangement joins TRBV9 to TRBJ2-5; TRBD2 might be the D (6 bases). Germline lookup yields CDR1 SGDLS and CDR2 YYNGEE. V was trimmed by 2 bases and J by 4 bases, leaving 15 bases between them. This CDR3 region has 15 residues. The CDR3 reads CASSVGEEGAETQYF. Written as DNA, the CDR3 is TGTGCCAGCAGCGTGGGGGAGGAGGGCGCAGAGACCCAGTACTTC.

This clonotype was counted only a few times. V and J are TRBV24-1 and TRBJ2-1, with TRBD2 matching 8 bases. The length of the CDR3 is 15 residues. CDR1 and CDR2 (germline): KGHDR, SFDVKD. Germline trimming cut 4 bases from V and 2 bases from J; bases unmatched to any gene: 3. In DNA form, the CDR3 reads TGTGCCACCAGTGAGTTAGCGGGGACCTACAATGAGCAGTTCTTC. It specifies CATSELAGTYNEQFF.

This chain joins TRBV20-1 and TRBJ1-1; no reliable D call. V was cut by 2 bases and J by 5 bases, with 6 bases left in between. This CDR3 has 11 amino acids. Germline CDR1 reads DFQATT; CDR2 reads SNEGSKA (reference sequence). CDR3 DNA sequence: TGCAGTGCTAGATTAGGGACTGAAGCTTTCTTT. It codes for CSARLGTEAFF.

Many counts were recorded for this clonotype. The chain uses TRBV7-9 and TRBJ1-4, with D perhaps TRBD1 (5 bases). V lost 0 bases and J lost 6, with 11 bases in between. Germline CDR1 is SEHNR and CDR2 is FQNEAQ (reference sequence). This CDR3 comprises 15 residues. In DNA, the CDR3 is TGTGCCAGCAGCTTAGCCGGGGACGGTGATGAAAAACTGTTTTTT. Amino acids: CASSLAGDGDEKLFF.

The V and J genes are TRBV27 and TRBJ1-5, with 9 bases matching TRBD1. Germline trimming cut 6 bases from V and 3 bases from J; bases unmatched to any gene: 9. The CDR3 runs to 16 residues. From germline, CDR1 is MNHEY and CDR2 SMNVEV (reference sequence). The CDR3 DNA follows: TGTGCCAGCAGCCCAAGGACAGGGGTCCTCAATCAGCCCCAGCATTTT. Translating gives CASSPRTGVLNQPQHF.

This clonotype occurred many times. V is TRBV2 and J is TRBJ2-7; TRBD1 agrees at 10 bases. This CDR3 is built from 16 residues. CDR1 and CDR2 (germline): SNHLY, FYNNEI. Trimming removed 0 bases from V and 5 bases from J; junction bases left unmatched: 7. CDR3 protein: CASSEAFDRGHHEQYF. The CDR3 DNA sequence: TGTGCCAGCAGTGAAGCGTTCGACAGGGGGCACCACGAGCAGTACTTC. Filled out from reference TRBV2 and TRBJ2-7, the complete variable domain reads EPEVTQTPSHQVTQMGQEVILRCVPISNHLYFYWYRQILGQKVEFLVSFYNNEISEKSEIFDDQFSVERPDGSNFTLKIRSTKLEDSAMYFCASSEAFDRGHHEQYFGPGTRLTVT.

This clonotype occurred many times. V usage is TRBV20-1 and J usage is TRBJ1-4; the D is unclear. Germline V gene lookup returns CDR1 DFQATT and CDR2 SNEGSKA (reference sequence). The CDR3 runs 16 residues. Trimming removed 0 bases at V and 7 bases at J, with 18 bases between. CDR3 protein: CSAREGGVSFREKLFF. The DNA of the CDR3 is TGCAGTGCTAGAGAGGGCGGCGTATCGTTTCGTGAAAAACTGTTTTTT.

The V gene is TRBV27, the J gene TRBJ2-3; TRBD2 agrees at 11 bases. V lost 6 bases to trimming and J lost 2 bases; unmatched junction nucleotides: 7. The germline gives CDR1 MNHEY, CDR2 SMNVEV (reference sequence). This CDR3 region has 16 residues. CDR3 sequence: CASRLTLAGVTDTQYF. The CDR3 DNA sequence: TGTGCCAGCAGACTAACACTAGCGGGAGTCACAGATACGCAGTATTTT.

This clonotype has at least ten counts. This sequence joins TRBV5-1 and TRBJ2-2; D remains unclear. Germline-derived CDR1 and CDR2 are SGHRS and YFSETQ. Trimming shortened V by 2 bases and J by 6 bases, and 11 bases separated the two germline ends. CDR3 length equals 14 residues. CDR3 sequence (DNA): TGCGCCAGCAGCTTATCGGGTAACGCCGGGGAGCTGTTTTTT. Residues: CASSLSGNAGELFF.

This clonotype was counted between two and nine times. V gene TRBV15 combines with J gene TRBJ2-2; D gene uncertain. The germline V gene has CDR1 LNHNV and CDR2 YYDKDF (reference sequence). Trimming cost V 6 bases and J 1 base, with 9 bases left between them. This CDR3 is 14 amino acids long. The CDR3: CATSFRENTGELFF. As DNA, the CDR3 is TGTGCCACCAGTTTTCGCGAGAACACCGGGGAGCTGTTTTTT.

This clonotype appeared many times. This rearrangement joins TRBV7-9 to TRBJ2-4; D is ambiguous. This CDR3 spans 14 amino acids. Germline-derived CDR1 and CDR2 are SEHNR and FQNEAQ (reference sequence). Trimming cost V 5 bases and J 0 bases, with 8 bases left between them. The CDR3 region is CASSPGLAKNIQYF. The CDR3 nucleotides read TGTGCCAGCAGCCCTGGCCTAGCCAAAAACATTCAGTACTTC.

The genes are TRBV6-2 or TRBV6-3 and TRBJ2-5; D is undetermined. Germline values: CDR1 MNHEY, CDR2 SVGEGT. With 0 bases removed from V and 2 bases from J, the gap between germline ends came to 10 bases. The CDR3 has 15 residues. As DNA, the CDR3 is TGTGCCAGCAGTTACTCGGTAGGGCTGCAAGAGACCCAGTACTTC. Protein product: CASSYSVGLQETQYF.

Only a few counts were recorded for this clonotype. The V gene is TRBV7-8, the J gene TRBJ2-3; D is unresolved. The length of the CDR3 is 18 residues. The V end lost 3 bases, the J end lost 0 bases, and 19 bases lay between the germline ends. Germline CDR1 and CDR2: SGHVS and FQNEAQ. Here the CDR3 DNA reads TGTGCCAGCAGCTTGAAGAGACTTCTCGCTTCTAGCACAGATACGCAGTATTTT. Translated, it gives CASSLKRLLASSTDTQYF.

This clonotype has ten or more counts. CDR3 sequence reads: CASSSGTAVSYEQYF. Written as DNA, the CDR3 is TGTGCCAGCAGTTCCGGGACGGCAGTCTCCTACGAGCAGTACTTC. This chain uses TRBV6-2 or TRBV6-3 with TRBJ2-7; D might be TRBD1 or TRBD2, each matching 5 bases. The CDR3 has 15 residues. Per the germline V gene, CDR1 is MNHEY and CDR2 is SVGEGT. V shed 4 bases and J shed 0 bases, with 13 bases lying between them.

This clonotype came up many times. V gene TRBV20-1 combines with J gene TRBJ2-7, with TRBD1 matching 11 bases. V shed 0 bases, J shed 9 bases, and the junction held 34 bases outside the gene matches. Germline V lookup: CDR1 DFQATT, CDR2 SNEGSKA (reference sequence). The CDR3 is 23 amino acids. CDR3: CSARDLGQGVARNIDEYGPGQYF. CDR3 bases: TGCAGTGCTAGAGATTTGGGACAGGGGGTGGCAAGGAATATAGATGAGTATGGCCCAGGGCAGTACTTC.

In this sample, this clonotype turned up many times. The chain uses TRBV20-1 and TRBJ2-7, with 10 bases that match TRBD2. V dropped 5 bases and J dropped 3; count of bases not matched to a gene: 4. The V gene's germline CDR1 is DFQATT and CDR2 SNEGSKA (reference sequence). This CDR3 region has 13 residues. The CDR3 loop is CSAVWTSGYEQYF. For the CDR3, the DNA is TGCAGTGCTGTTTGGACTAGCGGCTACGAGCAGTACTTC.

The chain uses TRBV20-1 and TRBJ1-1; D remains unclear. The CDR3 contains 13 residues. Trimming left V 3 bases short and J 3 bases short, with 11 bases between. Germline values: CDR1 DFQATT, CDR2 SNEGSKA (reference sequence). The CDR3 DNA follows: TGCAGTGCTAGCCCCCGGGGATACACTGAAGCTTTCTTT. Residues: CSASPRGYTEAFF.

The sample holds a few counts of this clonotype. This chain connects TRBV5-6 to TRBJ1-5; D remains unclear. CDR3 size: 17 residues. The V gene lost 4 bases and the J gene lost 7 bases, with 24 bases spanning the gap. Looked up from germline, CDR1 is SGHDT and CDR2 is YYEEEE. The CDR3 DNA reads TGTGCCAGCAGCCCTGGAGGAGGGTGGGCAATGGGACAGCCCCAGCATTTT. Translating gives CASSPGGGWAMGQPQHF.

The V gene is TRBV7-8, the J gene TRBJ1-5; 8 nucleotides line up with TRBD1. Germline assignment: CDR1 SGHVS and CDR2 FQNEAQ. V lost 2 bases and J lost 4; bases outside the gene matches: 4. The length of the CDR3 is 15 residues. The DNA for the CDR3 is TGTGCCAGCAGCTTACAAAGGACAGGGAATCAGCCCCAGCATTTT. Its protein is CASSLQRTGNQPQHF.

V and J are TRBV20-1 and TRBJ2-3, with 10 bases that match TRBD2. The CDR3 runs 14 residues. V was pared by 5 bases and J by 7 bases, with 9 bases of the junction left unmatched. Germline-derived CDR1 and CDR2 are DFQATT and SNEGSKA (reference sequence). The CDR3 here is CSADKREGLNTQYF. CDR3 bases: TGCAGTGCTGACAAGCGGGAGGGCCTTAATACGCAGTATTTT.

This clonotype turned up a few times. V is TRBV6-2 or TRBV6-3 and J is TRBJ2-7, with D hard to call. Looked up from germline, CDR1 is MNHEY and CDR2 is SVGEGT. The CDR3 is 13 residues long. Between the trimmed V and J ends, which lost 6 bases and 1 base, there was a span of 10 bases. The CDR3 spells CASSDPWSYEQYF. The CDR3 bases are TGTGCCAGCAGCGACCCATGGTCCTACGAGCAGTACTTC.

The rearrangement links TRBV11-2 to TRBJ2-2; D is unclear. Per germline, CDR1 SGHAT and CDR2 FQNNGV. The CDR3 extends over 15 amino acids. The V gene lost 5 bases and the J gene lost 6 bases, with 16 bases spanning the gap. CDR3 region: CASSQLAAEAGELFF. In DNA, the CDR3 is TGTGCCAGCAGCCAATTGGCGGCTGAGGCCGGGGAGCTGTTTTTT.